A single sample is the source of the 8 T cell receptor beta chains below, sequenced in a study of blood T cell repertoires in COVID-19 (dated by TCRdb to 2020 to 2021). Libraries came from the immunoSEQ multiplex PCR assay. TCRdb mirrors the immuneACCESS table, restricted to in-frame sequences. Some clones are absent from its copies; in checked studies, under half trace to an unresolved V gene, and the reason for the others is unknown. Across this sample there are 250,000 to 400,000 clones, with around nine tenths seen only once. Together, the top ten hold about 2.4% of the sample. The sequencing sample was made of PBMCs or T cells enriched from blood (not recorded which). The receptors come from a man between 60 and 75 years old who had recovered from COVID-19.

This chain uses TRBV11-2 with TRBJ1-6; possibly TRBD1 for D (5 bases). Trimming removed 1 base at V and 7 bases at J, with 11 bases between. CDR1 SGHAT and CDR2 FQNNGV come from the germline V gene. This CDR3 is 15 amino acids long. CDR3 DNA: TGTGCCAGCAGCTTAGCAGCGGGGACCAATTCACCCCTCCACTTT. This sequence encodes CASSLAAGTNSPLHF.

The CDR3, as DNA: TGTGCCAGCAGACCAAGCGGGTACAATGAGCAGTTCTTC. Protein: CASRPSGYNEQFF. V and J are TRBV27 and TRBJ2-1; a possible D gene is TRBD2 (6 bases). CDR3 length: 13 amino acids. The V gene's germline CDR1 is MNHEY and CDR2 SMNVEV (reference sequence). V shed 6 bases and J shed 4 bases, with 10 bases lying between them.

The V and J genes are TRBV7-6 and TRBJ1-1; tentatively, D is TRBD1 (5 bases). The germline V and J ends were trimmed by 0 bases and 4 bases, with 15 bases remaining between them. The CDR3 loop spans 16 amino acids. In germline, CDR1 is SGHVS, CDR2 FNYEAQ. In DNA, the CDR3 is TGTGCCAGCAGCTTAGCGTGGGGCCCACGTGGCACTGAAGCTTTCTTT. Translation gives CASSLAWGPRGTEAFF.

A remark on this clone: This sample also contains other DNA sequences that code for the same CDR3. The gene calls are TRBV9 and TRBJ2-1; D is unresolved. V was shortened by 1 base and J by 1 base, with 9 bases between the two germline ends. Germline-derived CDR1 and CDR2 are SGDLS and YYNGEE. CDR3 length equals 15 residues. For the CDR3, the DNA is TGTGCCAGCAGCGTAACCGGGTCTTCCTACAATGAGCAGTTCTTC. Translation gives CASSVTGSSYNEQFF.

The chain combines TRBV27 with TRBJ2-2; possible D gene TRBD2, 6 bases. This CDR3 is 15 amino acids long. CDR1 and CDR2 from the germline V gene are MNHEY and SMNVEV (reference sequence). V shed 8 bases and J shed 1 base, with 14 bases lying between them. The CDR3, as DNA: TGTGCCAGCGGAGACGGGGGTAAGAACACCGGGGAGCTGTTTTTT. It specifies CASGDGGKNTGELFF.

The rearrangement links TRBV4-2 to TRBJ2-7; TRBD1 matches at 7 bases. V lost 0 bases, J lost 4 bases, and 3 bases stayed unmatched. The V gene's germline CDR1 is LGHNA and CDR2 YNFKEQ. The CDR3 loop spans 14 amino acids. The CDR3 here is CASSQETGWYEQYF. DNA of the CDR3: TGTGCCAGCAGCCAAGAGACAGGGTGGTACGAGCAGTACTTC.

The chain recombines TRBV18 with TRBJ1-3, with 7 bases matching TRBD1. The CDR3 spans 14 residues. The germline CDR1 and CDR2 sequences are KGHSH and LQKENI. V was pared by 4 bases and J by 5 bases, with 5 bases of the junction left unmatched. The CDR3 sequence: CASSRGGERNTIYF. For the CDR3, the DNA is TGTGCCAGCTCACGAGGGGGCGAGAGAAACACCATATATTTT.

The rearrangement links TRBV19 to TRBJ1-2; possible D gene TRBD1, 5 bases. Germline V gene lookup returns CDR1 LNHDA and CDR2 SQIVND (reference sequence). The V end lost 5 bases, the J end lost 8 bases, and 24 bases lay between the germline ends. This CDR3 is 16 amino acids long. The CDR3 bases are TGTGCCAGTAGTCGACAGAAGACCCCCTCGACGATGGGCTACACCTTC. It specifies CASSRQKTPSTMGYTF.